Described below is a single T cell receptor (beta chain) sequence and its context. This sample stems from a study of blood T cell repertoires in COVID-19. The overall study: The United States, Italy and Spain supplied acute and convalescent COVID-19 samples.

The CDR3 has 14 residues. In the original analysis: Cell counts per sample came from amplifying reference gene primers. Method: immunoSEQ multiplex PCR; TCRdb's copy keeps in-frame clones and lacks some. The V and J calls and the clone size are those of that table, but D and trimming were determined from the DNA. The sample holds more than 95,000 clones, over 75% seen once. This clonotype was sampled from a man aged 45-65 years with acute or convalescent COVID-19. Sequenced material: peripheral blood. V and J are TRBV21-1 and TRBJ2-1; TRBD2, the table's D call, was not compared with the DNA. TRBV21-1 is recorded as a pseudogene. The CDR3 nucleotides read TGTGCCAGCGGGGTATCCTGGAGGGCCAATGAGCAGTTCTTC. Its translation is CASGVSWRANEQFF.